This section outlines one TCR beta chain sequence together with its context. With 5 bases removed from V and 2 bases from J, the gap between germline ends came to 7 bases. This CDR3 spans 11 amino acids. Germline V lookup: CDR1 SQVTM, CDR2 ANQGSEA. This specimen belongs to a study of blood T cell repertoires in COVID-19. Study information: In each case, the material was cDNA or gDNA derived from T cells, B-cell-depleted T cells, or PBMCs.

Method: immunoSEQ multiplex PCR; TCRdb's copy keeps in-frame clones and lacks some. The data contain 46,000 or so clones, less than 85% of them singletons. This clonotype originated in a human donor in a cohort sampled during active COVID-19. Sequences were obtained from peripheral blood. This chain connects TRBV29-1 to TRBJ2-7; D unresolved. CDR3 sequence: CSVSETYEQYF. In nucleotides, the CDR3 is TGCAGCGTTTCAGAAACCTACGAGCAGTACTTC.